A single TCR beta chain is shown here with its context. The specificity of this receptor is unknown. The sample holds no much larger clone one base away, and base qualities are not on file. The donors were included in the validation cohort of roughly 130 subjects, a group kept apart from the roughly 670-subject first cohort. Preparation of the library involved the immunoSEQ multiplex PCR assay. The authors' analysis ran thus. To diagnose cytomegalovirus status from the catalog of TCR beta chain sequences, a statistical classification framework was built. The source is immuneACCESS, and TCRdb retained only in-frame sequences with V and J called. Part of the clones is not carried over; for the studies checked, unresolved V genes explain less than half of this, and the remainder is unexplained. Clone size and the V and J calls come from that table; the DNA yielded D and trimming. The sample profile shows tens of thousands of clones; 89% of them were found once. The leading ten clones occupy 0.95% to 1.5% of the sample.

The CDR3 runs 14 amino acids, cysteine and phenylalanine included. Just CDR3 DNA is preserved here, 42 bases in frame from base 1. Via the germline V gene (reference sequence), CDR1 is GTSNPN and CDR2 SVGIG. Germline trimming amounts to 8 bases on V and 2 bases on J, with 7 as the count of junction bases outside the gene matches. The record originates from a study of cytomegalovirus exposure and HLA in healthy donors (dated by TCRdb to about 2017). With regard to the full study: A later analysis indicated that the roughly 130 validation repertoires were generated on the platform also employed for the 650 to 850 repertoires of the first cohort. The study aimed to test whether cataloging public T cell receptors could reveal signatures of past pathogen exposure. Besides the first cohort of hundreds of subjects, a separate validation cohort made up of 120 or so different subjects was used. To predict cytomegalovirus infection status, the study combined high-throughput TCR immunosequencing, statistical association of individual TCRs with disease status, and machine learning. What the study reported, not specific to this receptor: In vitro tests confirmed that a few of the cytomegalovirus-associated TCR beta chains recognize cytomegalovirus antigens. Of the cluster scores, 90% to 95% were above 0 in a later analysis, which found that TCRs clustered in the first cohort also tended to co-occur in the roughly 130 validation repertoires. A later analysis lacked HLA typing for the validation cohort, so it scored co-occurrence in that cohort across all 120 repertoires. In the study, some 160 TCR beta chains were listed as associated with cytomegalovirus. Most TCR sequences were seen in very few donors, while some public TCRs were found in many individuals. According to the authors, the approach could potentially be generalized to other disease states and immunological phenotypes. Cytomegalovirus status was reported to be diagnosed by the classifier with high specificity and sensitivity in both the original and validation cohorts.

The sequence is built from TRBV30 and TRBJ2-3, with 10 junctional bases fitting TRBD1. The source of this sequence is a woman aged 18-30 years in good health and CMV-seronegative. The sequenced material came from PBMCs. Here the CDR3 is given as CAAQDRGVTDTQYF. The sequenced DNA is TGTGCCGCTCAGGACAGGGGGGTCACAGATACGCAGTATTTT.